This T cell receptor beta chain was identified in a study of blood T cell repertoires in COVID-19. Study summary: Specimens from acute and convalescent COVID-19 originated in the United States, Italy and Spain. Nucleic acid was either cDNA or gDNA, and it came from T cells, B-cell-depleted T cells, or PBMCs.

This CDR3 spans 16 amino acids. Germline values: CDR1 SGHTA, CDR2 FQGTGA. V lost 4 bases, J lost 6 bases, and 10 bases stayed unmatched. Per the original data handling: Amplifying reference gene primers gave estimates of nucleated cell counts. The protocol was immunoSEQ multiplex PCR, while the TCRdb copy is restricted to in-frame clones and leaves out a portion. V and J calls and clone size are as listed in that table; D and trimming were resolved from the DNA. In the table there are tens of thousands of clones, roughly 78% of which are singletons. Sequences were obtained from peripheral blood. The clonotype comes from a man between 65 and 85 years old with acute or convalescent COVID-19. The chain carries TRBV7-3 and TRBJ2-2, with TRBD2 matching over 8 bases. CDR3 coding DNA: TGTGCCAGCAGCTCCCGAGCGGGAGCGGGGTCCGGGGAGCTGTTTTTT. Translation: CASSSRAGAGSGELFF.